Here is one TCR beta chain with its context. 13 Jbeta primers and 60 Vbeta primers were used for the PCR. Sequenced by immunoSEQ multiplex PCR; TCRdb stores in-frame clones only, minus some. The repertoire has 200,000 to 250,000 clones, more than 60% of them found once; the top ten carry 1.7%. Germline V lookup: CDR1 LNHDA, CDR2 SQIVND (reference sequence). The CDR3 consists of 15 residues. Trimming cost V 10 bases and J 9 bases, with 27 bases left between them. The sample is drawn from a study of cytomegalovirus exposure and HLA in healthy donors. The chain is built from TRBV19 and TRBJ2-5; D possibly corresponds to TRBD1 (6 bases). Sequenced input: PBMCs. The TCR comes from a man aged 45-65 years in good health and CMV-seronegative. The CDR3 DNA is TGTGCCACCAAGCCCCAGACAGGCCGGGCGGAGGCCCAGTACTTC. As protein: CATKPQTGRAEAQYF.